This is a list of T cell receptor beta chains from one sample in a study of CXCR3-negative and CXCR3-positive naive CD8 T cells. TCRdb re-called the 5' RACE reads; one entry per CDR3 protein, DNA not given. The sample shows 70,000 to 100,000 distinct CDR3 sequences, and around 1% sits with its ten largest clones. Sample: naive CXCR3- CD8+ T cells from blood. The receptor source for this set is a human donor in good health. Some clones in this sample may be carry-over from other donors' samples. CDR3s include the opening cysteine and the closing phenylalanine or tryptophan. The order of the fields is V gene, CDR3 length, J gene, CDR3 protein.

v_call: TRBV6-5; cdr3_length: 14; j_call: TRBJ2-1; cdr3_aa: CASSLGQGGNEQFF
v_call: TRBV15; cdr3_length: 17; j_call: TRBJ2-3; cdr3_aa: CATSRGSDRQIADTQYF
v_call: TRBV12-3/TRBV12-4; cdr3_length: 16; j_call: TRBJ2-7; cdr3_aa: CASSLTLSGGAYEQYF
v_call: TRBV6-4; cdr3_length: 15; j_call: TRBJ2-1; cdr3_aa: CASSVRGGGYNEQFF
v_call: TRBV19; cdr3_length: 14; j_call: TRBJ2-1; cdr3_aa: CASSIGLAGNEQFF
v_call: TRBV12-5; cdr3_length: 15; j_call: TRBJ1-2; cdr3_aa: CASGLPRDSNYGYTF
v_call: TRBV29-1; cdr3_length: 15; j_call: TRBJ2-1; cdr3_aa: CSATGGFPSYNEQFF
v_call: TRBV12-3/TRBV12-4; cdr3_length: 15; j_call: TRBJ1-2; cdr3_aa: CASSLPGQGTYGYTF
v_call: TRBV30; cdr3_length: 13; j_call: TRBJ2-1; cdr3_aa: CAWSNTGYNEQFF
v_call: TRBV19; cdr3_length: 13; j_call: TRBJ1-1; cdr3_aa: CASSDSPNTEAFF
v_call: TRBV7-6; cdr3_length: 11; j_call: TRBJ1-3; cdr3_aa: CASSVGNTIYF
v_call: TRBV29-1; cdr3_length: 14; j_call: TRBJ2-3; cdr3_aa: CSAEGTVNPDTQYF
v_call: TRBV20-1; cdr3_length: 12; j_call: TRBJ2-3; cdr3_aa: CSARDNTDTQYF
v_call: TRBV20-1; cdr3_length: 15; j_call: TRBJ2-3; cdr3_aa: CSAHRGTSDADTQYF
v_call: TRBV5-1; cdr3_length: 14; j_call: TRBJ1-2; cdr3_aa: CASSLESVNYGYTF
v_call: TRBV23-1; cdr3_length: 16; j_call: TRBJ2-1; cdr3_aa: CASSRNRGSGLNEQFF
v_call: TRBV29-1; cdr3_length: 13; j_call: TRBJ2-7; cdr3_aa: CSVVLTGGYEQYF
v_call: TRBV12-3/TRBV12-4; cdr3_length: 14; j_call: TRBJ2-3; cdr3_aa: CASSLRGITDTQYF
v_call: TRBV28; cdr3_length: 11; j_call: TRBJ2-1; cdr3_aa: CASISYNEQFF
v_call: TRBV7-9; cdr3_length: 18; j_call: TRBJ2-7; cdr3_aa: CASSFLGGTSGRINEQYF
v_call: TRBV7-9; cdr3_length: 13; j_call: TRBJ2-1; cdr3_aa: CASSLNPDNEQFF
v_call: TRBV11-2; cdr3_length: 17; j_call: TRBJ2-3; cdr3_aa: CASSPDVGLHLLDTQYF
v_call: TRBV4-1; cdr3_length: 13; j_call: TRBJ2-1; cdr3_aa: CASSLRIYNEQFF
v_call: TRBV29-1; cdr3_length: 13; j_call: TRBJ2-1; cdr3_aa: CSVRDSLNNEQFF
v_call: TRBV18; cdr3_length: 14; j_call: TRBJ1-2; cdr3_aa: CASSPDRSSYGYTF
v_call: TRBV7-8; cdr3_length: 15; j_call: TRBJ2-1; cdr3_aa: CASSPPGLARNEQFF
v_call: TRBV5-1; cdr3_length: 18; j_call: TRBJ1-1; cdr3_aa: CASSPETGPLSGNTEAFF
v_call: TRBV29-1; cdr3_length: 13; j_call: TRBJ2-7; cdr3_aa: CSVQTVVGYEQYF
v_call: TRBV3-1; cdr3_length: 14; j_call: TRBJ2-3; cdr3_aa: CASWSGGAEDTQYF
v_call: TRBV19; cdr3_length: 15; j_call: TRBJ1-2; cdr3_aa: CASSIVQGMIYGYTF
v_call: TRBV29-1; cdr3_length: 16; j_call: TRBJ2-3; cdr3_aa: CSVEEGGTFGGDTQYF
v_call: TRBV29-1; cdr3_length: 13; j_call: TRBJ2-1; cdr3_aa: CSVVPRTSVEQFF
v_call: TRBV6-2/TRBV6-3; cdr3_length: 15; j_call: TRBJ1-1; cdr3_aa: CASSYSRETGSEAFF
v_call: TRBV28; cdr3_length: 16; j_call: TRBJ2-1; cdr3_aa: CASSSPFGTGNNEQFF
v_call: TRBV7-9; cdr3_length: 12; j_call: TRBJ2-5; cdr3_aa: CASTFGGETQYF
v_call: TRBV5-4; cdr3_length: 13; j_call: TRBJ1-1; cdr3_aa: CASSQGGAAEAFF
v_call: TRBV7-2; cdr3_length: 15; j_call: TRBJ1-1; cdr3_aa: CASSRVTGGWTEAFF
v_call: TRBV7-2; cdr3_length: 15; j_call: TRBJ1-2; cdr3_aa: CASSLGSGIIYGYTF
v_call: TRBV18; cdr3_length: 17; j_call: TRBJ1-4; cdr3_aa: CASSPEDLLATNEKLFF
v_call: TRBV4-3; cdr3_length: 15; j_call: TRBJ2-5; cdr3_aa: CASSQDTGTQETQYF
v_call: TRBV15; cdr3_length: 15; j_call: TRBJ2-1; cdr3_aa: CATSTSVGGYNEQFF
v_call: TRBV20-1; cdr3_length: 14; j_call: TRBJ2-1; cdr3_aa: CSAEKRGHYNEQFF
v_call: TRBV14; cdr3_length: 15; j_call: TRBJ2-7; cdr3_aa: CASSPLAVSSYEQYF
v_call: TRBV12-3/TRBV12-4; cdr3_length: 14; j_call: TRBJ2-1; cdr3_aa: CASSAGHYYNEQFF
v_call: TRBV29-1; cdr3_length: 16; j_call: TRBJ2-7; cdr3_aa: CSVEDFLGGREREQYF
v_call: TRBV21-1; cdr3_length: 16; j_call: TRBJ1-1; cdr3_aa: CASRRRWGSLNTEAFF
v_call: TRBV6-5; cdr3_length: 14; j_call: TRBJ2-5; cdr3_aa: CASSSFYGGETQYF
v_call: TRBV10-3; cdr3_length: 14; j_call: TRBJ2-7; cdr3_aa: CAISDSGRSYEQYF
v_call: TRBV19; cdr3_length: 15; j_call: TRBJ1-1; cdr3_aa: CASSIVADIGTEAFF
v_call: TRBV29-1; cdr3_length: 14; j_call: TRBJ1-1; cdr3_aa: CSVDANGMNTEAFF